This TCR beta chain is from a study of blood T cells in healthy people across ages. Donor samples were obtained from healthy Caucasian individuals from Russia, aged roughly 6 to 90. Roughly 9.2 milliliters of peripheral blood were drawn from each donor into EDTA-treated tubes. Next came a second PCR, run for about 7 to 12 cycles, which used a sample-barcoded 5' primer along with a J-beta primer mix. One entry per CDR3 protein results from TCRdb running MiXCR on the 5' RACE reads. The sample lists some 1.1 million distinct CDR3 sequences; around two fifths were seen once. CDR3 length: 12 residues. The ends were cut back, 7 bases at V and 6 bases at J, with 13 bases in the middle. The germline CDR1 and CDR2 sequences are DFQATT and SNEGSKA (reference sequence).

This receptor was obtained from a man aged 18 to 35 in good health. The sequencing sample was made of blood. The chain couples TRBV20-1 to TRBJ2-1; D is unclear. CDR3 nucleotide sequence: TGCAGTGGCCTGCTCCCTTCCAATGAGCAGTTCTTC. Its translation: CSGLLPSNEQFF.